This T cell receptor beta chain was sequenced for a study of cytomegalovirus exposure and HLA in healthy donors. Study overall: Ancestry clustering placed about 86% of more than 350 genotyped donors in the Caucasian-associated cluster.

Study results and limitations: Per a later analysis, HLA-associated TCR beta chains showed more clonal expansion than other, equally common TCR beta chains. On later analysis, the bulk of CMV-associated TCR beta chains appeared to be HLA-restricted.

Amplification used 60 Vbeta primers and 13 Jbeta primers. This table comes from immunoSEQ multiplex PCR, and its TCRdb copy is limited to in-frame clones, with some not included. Found here are under 120,000 clones, around 80% of them singletons; the top ten hold 3% to 3.5%. Details on this clone: The antigen is not known.

The CDR3 runs to 14 residues. V dropped 4 bases and J dropped 0 bases, with 9 bases sitting between them. Germline CDR1 reads SGHTA; CDR2 reads FQGNSA. The sample comprised PBMCs. This clonotype was sampled from a middle-aged woman in good health and CMV-seronegative. The chain employs TRBV7-2 and TRBJ1-1; weak D call: TRBD1 (6 bases). The CDR3 DNA follows: TGTGCCAGCAGCTCTGGACAGCTGAACACTGAAGCTTTCTTT. This encodes CASSSGQLNTEAFF.